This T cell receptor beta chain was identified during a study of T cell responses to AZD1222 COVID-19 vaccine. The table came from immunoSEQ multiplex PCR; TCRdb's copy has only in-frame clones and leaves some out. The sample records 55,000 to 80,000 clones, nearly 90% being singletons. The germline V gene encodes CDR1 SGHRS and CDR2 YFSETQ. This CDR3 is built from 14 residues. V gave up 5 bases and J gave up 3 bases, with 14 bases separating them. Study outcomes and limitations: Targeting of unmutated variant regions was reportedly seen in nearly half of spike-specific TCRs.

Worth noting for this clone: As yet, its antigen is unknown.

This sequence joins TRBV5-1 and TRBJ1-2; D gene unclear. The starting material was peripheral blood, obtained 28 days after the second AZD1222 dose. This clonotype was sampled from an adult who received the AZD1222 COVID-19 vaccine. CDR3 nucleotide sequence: TGCGCCAGCAGGGTCGCGCCTCGCGACTATGGCTACACCTTC. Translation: CASRVAPRDYGYTF.